The present T cell receptor beta chain was sequenced within a study of CD8 T cells in Susac syndrome. Study-wide findings and caveats: It was acknowledged in the study that its TCR sequencing and HLA analysis involved a relatively small number of individuals.

V lost 3 bases and J 5 bases, leaving 7 bases between the germline ends. The length of the CDR3 is 12 residues. As for this clonotype: Its specificity is not known.

RNA totalling roughly 0.5 to 1 ug underwent reverse transcription with random hexamers. TCRdb re-called the immunoSEQ multiplex PCR reads with MiXCR, one entry per CDR3 protein. The repertoire includes 150,000 to 200,000 distinct CDR3 sequences, 94% of them detected once, and 0.085% to 0.095% sits in the top ten. Bulk CD8+ and CD4+ cells came from magnetic negative isolation; CD8+ TEMRA by FACS. The sequenced sample consisted of CD4+ T cells from PBMCs. The chain carries TRBV12-3 or TRBV12-4 and TRBJ1-1, with D unresolved. This TCR derives from a human donor with multiple sclerosis. CDR3 nucleotides: TGTGCCAGCAGTTTTACGAGGACTGAAGCTTTCTTT. Translating it yields CASSFTRTEAFF.